The present T cell receptor (beta chain) was sequenced within a study of blood T cell repertoires in COVID-19. Study-level information: Samples taken during acute and convalescent COVID-19 were collected in the United States, Italy and Spain. The cDNA or gDNA used as material had been derived from T cells, B-cell-depleted T cells, or PBMCs.

As processed by the authors: Estimated nucleated cell counts came from reference gene primer amplification. Libraries were prepared by immunoSEQ multiplex PCR; TCRdb keeps only in-frame clonotypes and omits some of them. The DNA was the basis for D and trimming; V, J and clone size are from that table. Of 29,000 or so clones listed, around 90% are singletons. The germline V gene has CDR1 LGHNT and CDR2 FRNRAP. With 7 bases clipped from V and 6 bases from J, the junction kept 10 bases outside the gene matches. There are 15 residues in the CDR3. The J gene is TRBJ2-7, the V gene TRBV12-5; 12 positions agree with TRBD2. The sequenced sample consisted of peripheral blood. The clonotype was recovered from a human donor in a cohort sampled during active COVID-19. The donor label of this sample is uncertain. For the CDR3, the DNA is TGTGCTAGTGCCACGAGACTAGCGGGAGTCTCCGAGCAGTACTTC. This sequence encodes CASATRLAGVSEQYF.